Following are 15 T cell receptor beta chains from one sample sequenced in a study of blood T cell repertoires in COVID-19. The protocol was immunoSEQ multiplex PCR, while the TCRdb copy is restricted to in-frame clones and leaves out a portion. The table shows 250,000 to 300,000 clones, with 87% occurring only once. Sequenced: peripheral blood. The receptor set was obtained from a woman in her forties or fifties who had recovered from COVID-19.

The gene calls are TRBV25-1 and TRBJ2-1, with 8 bases that match TRBD2. This CDR3 is built from 14 residues. Trimming removed 2 bases from V and 13 bases from J; junction bases left unmatched: 10. Germline CDR1 reads MGHDK; CDR2 reads SYGVNS. This chain's CDR3 is CASSEMAIAGQQFF. The CDR3, as DNA: TGTGCCAGCAGTGAAATGGCGATAGCGGGACAACAGTTCTTC.

The J gene is TRBJ2-2, the V gene TRBV14; maybe TRBD2 (6 bases). Germline CDR1 SGHDN, CDR2 FVKESK. This CDR3 is built from 15 residues. V was pared by 2 bases and J by 6 bases, with 13 bases between. The CDR3 region is CASSQKLARPGELFF. CDR3 sequence (DNA): TGTGCCAGCAGCCAAAAACTAGCACGGCCCGGGGAGCTGTTTTTT. Using reference TRBV14 and TRBJ2-2 for the parts outside the CDR3, the full variable domain is EAGVTQFPSHSVIEKGQTVTLRCDPISGHDNLYWYRRVMGKEIKFLLHFVKESKQDESGMPNNRFLAERTGGTYSTLKVQPAELEDSGVYFCASSQKLARPGELFFGEGSRLTVL.

V usage is TRBV4-3 and J usage is TRBJ2-1; TRBD2 might be the D (7 bases). The CDR3 sequence is 16 residues long. In germline, CDR1 is LGHNA, CDR2 YSLEER. V lost 0 bases and J lost 6, with 15 bases in between. This CDR3 is CASSQDSGGGGNEQFF. Written as DNA, the CDR3 is TGCGCCAGCAGCCAAGATAGCGGAGGGGGGGGCAATGAGCAGTTCTTC.

The V and J genes are TRBV25-1 and TRBJ1-1, with TRBD1 identical over 8 bases. This CDR3 spans 15 amino acids. V shed 4 bases and J 5 bases; nucleotides not matched to a gene: 9. The germline V gene has CDR1 MGHDK and CDR2 SYGVNS. CDR3 sequence: CASSALGQGGTEAFF. Here the CDR3 DNA reads TGTGCCAGCAGTGCCCTAGGACAGGGAGGGACTGAAGCTTTCTTT.

The chain has TRBV5-4 and TRBJ1-2, with TRBD1 matching 7 bases. This CDR3 has 15 residues. Germline CDR1 SGHNT, CDR2 YYREEE (reference sequence). The junction had 9 bases not matched to a gene; V was cut back by 4 bases and J by 3 bases. CDR3 coding DNA: TGTGCCAGCAGCCGAAACCGACAGGGCGACTATGGCTACACCTTC. Translation gives CASSRNRQGDYGYTF.

About this clone: Its ends do not fully match the called genes, so a read error is possible. The rearrangement links TRBV29-1 to TRBJ1-1; no clear D gene. The CDR3 spans 8 residues. Germline values: CDR1 SQVTM, CDR2 ANQGSEA. CDR3 DNA sequence: TGCAGCGTTGAACCGGCTAGATTT. It is translated as CSVEPARF.

The chain is built from TRBV13 and TRBJ2-1; D is perhaps TRBD2 (6 bases). V was clipped by 5 bases and J by 3 bases, with 14 bases between them. CDR3 length: 15 amino acids. In germline, CDR1 is PRHDT, CDR2 FYEKMQ (reference sequence). This CDR3 reads CASSRRGDIYNEQFF. CDR3 coding DNA: TGTGCCAGCAGCCGACGCGGGGATATCTACAATGAGCAGTTCTTC.

The rearrangement joins TRBV28 to TRBJ2-1; D is possibly TRBD2 (5 bases). This CDR3 comprises 12 residues. CDR1 MDHEN and CDR2 SYDVKM come from the germline V gene. Trimming took 3 bases from V and 12 from J, leaving 12 bases between them. Written as DNA, the CDR3 is TGTGCCAGCAGTTTCTCGGGGTTAGGGCAGTTCTTC. This gives the protein CASSFSGLGQFF.

V gene TRBV25-1 combines with J gene TRBJ1-4, with 8 nucleotides matching TRBD1. The J segment lost 8 bases and the V segment lost 5 bases, leaving 7 bases of the junction unmatched. Germline CDR1 MGHDK, CDR2 SYGVNS. The CDR3 runs 14 residues. Written as DNA, the CDR3 is TGTGCCAGCAGTAGACAGGGGCGAGGAGAAAAACTGTTTTTT. Its protein product is CASSRQGRGEKLFF.

The chain carries TRBV5-1 and TRBJ2-2; TRBD1 aligns across 8 bases. The CDR3 has 16 amino acids. The germline V gene encodes CDR1 SGHRS and CDR2 YFSETQ. V dropped 3 bases and J dropped 7; count of bases not matched to a gene: 11. The CDR3 DNA follows: TGCGCCAGCAGCTCCCTCCCGGACAGGGACCACGGGGAGCTGTTTTTT. Translated, it gives CASSSLPDRDHGELFF. Variable domain in full (rest from reference TRBV5-1 and TRBJ2-2): KAGVTQTPRYLIKTRGQQVTLSCSPISGHRSVSWYQQTPGQGLQFLFEYFSETQRNKGNFPGRFSGRQFSNSRSEMNVSTLELGDSALYLCASSSLPDRDHGELFFGEGSRLTVL.

V and J are TRBV9 and TRBJ2-3; weak D call: TRBD2 (6 bases). CDR3 length: 14 amino acids. Trimming pared 4 bases from V and 0 bases from J, leaving 9 bases between. The V gene's germline CDR1 is SGDLS and CDR2 YYNGEE. The CDR3 here is CASSLAVSTDTQYF. Here the CDR3 DNA reads TGTGCCAGCAGCTTAGCGGTTAGCACAGATACGCAGTATTTT.

This sequence joins TRBV5-6 and TRBJ1-1, with 7 bases identical to TRBD1. After removal of 1 base from V and 10 bases from J, the junction contained 4 bases not matched to a gene. CDR1 is SGHDT, CDR2 YYEEEE, per germline. The CDR3 is made up of 12 amino acids. The CDR3 protein is CASSLQGVTAFF. The CDR3 region has the DNA TGTGCCAGCAGCTTGCAGGGGGTAACAGCTTTCTTT.

This chain joins TRBV14 and TRBJ2-3; 12 positions agree with TRBD1. From germline, CDR1 is SGHDN and CDR2 FVKESK. After removal of 5 bases from V and 5 bases from J, the junction contained 5 bases not matched to a gene. This CDR3 contains 15 residues. Written as DNA, the CDR3 is TGTGCCAGCAGCTGGGGACAGGGGGCAGGAGATACGCAGTATTTT. As protein: CASSWGQGAGDTQYF.

V is TRBV2 and J is TRBJ2-7, with D maybe TRBD1 (6 bases). The CDR3 runs 14 residues. Germline assignment: CDR1 SNHLY and CDR2 FYNNEI. Trimming took 4 bases from V and 3 from J, leaving 13 bases between them. The DNA of the CDR3 is TGTGCCAGCAGTGTTTGGCAGGGGAACTACGAGCAGTACTTC. This translates into CASSVWQGNYEQYF.

The chain recombines TRBV30 with TRBJ2-1, with D tentatively TRBD1 (5 bases). CDR1 is GTSNPN, CDR2 SVGIG, per germline (reference sequence). This CDR3 has 14 residues. V lost 2 bases and J 2 bases, leaving 10 bases between the germline ends. This chain's CDR3 is CAWSFGAAYNEQFF. The DNA of the CDR3 is TGTGCCTGGAGTTTTGGGGCTGCCTACAATGAGCAGTTCTTC.